Listed below are T cell receptor beta chains from one sample, sequenced in a study of T cell repertoires in cytomegalovirus infection. TCRdb fed the reads into MiXCR, producing one record per CDR3 protein. The sample holds under 500,000 distinct CDR3 sequences; approximately 46% are singletons and the top ten take about two fifths. Their target antigens are unknown. The material was cultured PBMCs, obtained from culture after CMV antigen stimulation. These receptors were obtained from a human donor in good health (CMV status not recorded). Some clones in this sample may be carry-over from other donors' samples. CDR3s include the opening cysteine and the closing phenylalanine or tryptophan. Each record gives: J gene, D gene, clone size, V gene, CDR3 DNA, CDR3 protein. A D gene is named only where the DNA matches it firmly. Part of the rows lack a size; the others show once, few, many or a class for expanded clones.

TRBJ2-1 | TRBD1 | few | TRBV12-3/TRBV12-4 | TGTGCCAGCAGGCCCTCGGGACAGGTTTTCAATGAGCAGTTCTTC | CASRPSGQVFNEQFF
TRBJ1-6 | NA | once | TRBV12-3/TRBV12-4 | TGTGCCAGCAGTTTAGGGAGTAGGGCGTCACCCCTCCACTTT | CASSLGSRASPLHF
TRBJ1-1 | TRBD1 | once | TRBV7-9 | TGTGCCAGCAGCTGGGGACAGAACTTCACGAACACTGAAGCTTTCTTT | CASSWGQNFTNTEAFF
TRBJ2-6 | NA | NA | TRBV6-2/TRBV6-3 | TGTGCCAGCAGTTCCATATCTGGGGCCAACGTCCTGACTTTC | CASSSISGANVLTF
TRBJ1-4 | TRBD1 | NA | TRBV7-8 | TGTGCCAGCAGCTTATTGGCAGGGGGTAGAAAACTGTTTTTT | CASSLLAGGRKLFF
TRBJ1-5 | NA | NA | TRBV11-2 | TGTGCCAGCAGCTTAGGAGGGCCCTATCAGCCCCAGCATTTT | CASSLGGPYQPQHF
TRBJ2-5 | TRBD2 | NA | TRBV7-8 | TGTGCCAGCAGCTTATGGGGGGGTGAGACCCAGTACTTC | CASSLWGGETQYF
TRBJ2-1 | NA | NA | TRBV7-2 | TGTGCCAGCAGCCCCTGGGCGGGGACGATAGGATCCTACAATGAGCAGTTCTTC | CASSPWAGTIGSYNEQFF
TRBJ2-5 | NA | NA | TRBV10-3 | TGTGCCACCGATCGGGGGGCTGCCCAAGAGACCCAGTACTTC | CATDRGAAQETQYF
TRBJ1-2 | NA | NA | TRBV12-3/TRBV12-4 | TGTGCCAGCAGACAGAAAGTCCGGGGATTAGACTATGGCTACACCTTC | CASRQKVRGLDYGYTF
TRBJ1-2 | NA | NA | TRBV6-1 | TGTGCCAGCAGTGAAGCGCAAATAGTCCGATACGGCTACACCTTC | CASSEAQIVRYGYTF
TRBJ1-6 | TRBD1 | few | TRBV7-2 | TGTGCCAGCAGCCCGGCTTTGGGACAGAGTAATTCACCCCTCCACTTT | CASSPALGQSNSPLHF
TRBJ2-7 | TRBD2 | few | TRBV28 | TGTGCCAGCAGTAGCGGGGCCCAGGGCCACGAGCAGTACTTC | CASSSGAQGHEQYF
TRBJ2-3 | NA | NA | TRBV7-2 | TGTGCCAGCAGCGCGCGGACTCCCCCCGGTACGCAGTATTTT | CASSARTPPGTQYF
TRBJ1-1 | NA | few | TRBV12-3/TRBV12-4 | TGTGCCAGCAGGACGATAAGGAACACTGAAGCTTTCTTT | CASRTIRNTEAFF
TRBJ2-5 | NA | NA | TRBV7-3 | TGTGCCAGCAGCTTAACATTGTCCTCTGGTCTCATGATGGAGACCCAGTACTTC | CASSLTLSSGLMMETQYF